A selection of T cell receptor beta chains follows, all from one sample in a study of blood T cell repertoires in COVID-19. This table comes from immunoSEQ multiplex PCR, and its TCRdb copy is limited to in-frame clones, with some not included. The sample includes a few hundred thousand clones, 86% of them seen just once. Source material: peripheral blood. The receptor source for this set is a woman in her 30s with active or convalescent COVID-19. CDR3s include the opening cysteine and the closing phenylalanine or tryptophan. The D gene is left open where the match is weak. Clone size is not always given. Where it is, it says once, few, many or a class for expanded clones.

D,J,size,V,CDR3,DNA
TRBD1,TRBJ2-5,.,TRBV24-1,CATSDQDRGRFGAQYF,TGTGCCACCAGTGATCAGGACAGGGGTCGATTCGGGGCCCAGTACTTC
.,TRBJ1-2,.,TRBV7-9,CASSLAQDSLYGYTF,TGTGCCAGCAGCTTAGCCCAGGACAGTCTCTATGGCTACACCTTC
.,TRBJ2-6,.,TRBV24-1,CATSDSAGFGGANVLTF,TGTGCCACCAGTGATTCGGCAGGGTTTGGTGGGGCCAACGTCCTGACTTTC
TRBD2,TRBJ2-5,.,TRBV2,CASSVTLAGGQQETQYF,TGTGCCAGCAGTGTTACTCTAGCGGGGGGTCAACAAGAGACCCAGTACTTC
.,TRBJ1-2,.,TRBV6-6,CASSYGPGDGYTF,TGTGCCAGCAGTTACGGTCCAGGGGATGGCTACACCTTC
TRBD1,TRBJ1-6,.,TRBV6-1,CASSEAVTGMYYNSPLHF,TGTGCCAGCAGTGAAGCGGTGACAGGGATGTACTATAATTCACCCCTCCACTTT
TRBD1,TRBJ2-2,.,TRBV19,CASIGQGILSTGELFF,TGTGCCAGTATCGGACAGGGAATCTTAAGTACCGGGGAGCTGTTTTTT
TRBD2,TRBJ2-5,once,TRBV9,CASSAQPSGGVETQYF,TGTGCCAGCAGCGCACAACCATCGGGGGGGGTAGAGACCCAGTACTTC
TRBD1,TRBJ2-7,.,TRBV3-1/TRBV3-2,CASSLQGAPYEQYF,TGTGCCAGCAGCCTACAGGGGGCGCCATACGAGCAGTACTTC
TRBD1,TRBJ1-2,.,TRBV7-2,CASSAGTDYGYTF,TGTGCCAGCAGCGCCGGGACAGATTATGGCTACACCTTC
TRBD1,TRBJ1-2,.,TRBV7-9,CASSAEGDSPYGYTF,TGTGCCAGCAGCGCAGAGGGGGACAGTCCCTATGGCTACACCTTC
.,TRBJ2-6,.,TRBV3-1/TRBV3-2,CASSQLIRDTPSGANVLTF,TGTGCCAGCAGCCAACTGATCCGGGACACACCCTCTGGGGCCAACGTCCTGACTTTC
TRBD1,TRBJ2-7,.,TRBV6-6,CASSYDRVYEQYF,TGTGCCAGCAGTTACGACAGGGTCTACGAGCAGTACTTC
.,TRBJ1-1,few,TRBV6-5,CASRVSMNTEAFF,TGTGCCAGCCGAGTGAGCATGAACACTGAAGCTTTCTTT
.,TRBJ2-7,.,TRBV15,CATSDASSGSPYEQYF,TGTGCCACCAGCGACGCTAGTAGCGGTTCGCCCTACGAGCAGTACTTC
TRBD1,TRBJ2-3,.,TRBV7-9,CASSFTGATDTQYF,TGTGCCAGCAGCTTTACAGGGGCAACAGATACGCAGTATTTT
.,TRBJ1-1,once,TRBV9,CASTGIYTEAFF,TGTGCCAGCACAGGGATTTACACTGAAGCTTTCTTT
.,TRBJ1-2,few,TRBV28,CASSPPLRGGYGYTF,TGTGCCAGCAGTCCCCCCCTAAGGGGGGGCTATGGCTACACCTTC
TRBD2,TRBJ2-3,.,TRBV7-2,CASSSSGLAGGTDTQYF,TGTGCCAGCAGCTCATCGGGACTAGCGGGGGGCACAGATACGCAGTATTTT
TRBD2,TRBJ2-7,.,TRBV7-3,CASSPMGGSTYEQYF,TGTGCCAGCAGCCCAATGGGGGGGTCAACCTACGAGCAGTACTTC
TRBD1,TRBJ1-1,.,TRBV27,CASSPRTGRTEAFF,TGTGCCAGCAGTCCCCGGACAGGGAGAACTGAAGCTTTCTTT
.,TRBJ2-3,.,TRBV4-3,CASSQDDRGTDTQYF,TGCGCCAGCAGCCAAGATGATAGGGGAACAGATACGCAGTATTTT
.,TRBJ1-4,.,TRBV7-9,CASSLPGEKLFF,TGTGCCAGCAGCTTGCCGGGGGAAAAACTGTTTTTT
.,TRBJ1-2,.,TRBV10-2,CASSDRGGSGYTF,TGCGCCAGCAGTGACAGGGGCGGGAGTGGCTACACCTTC
.,TRBJ2-2,.,TRBV24-1,CATSDRREAGELFF,TGTGCCACCAGTGATAGGAGAGAGGCCGGGGAGCTGTTTTTT
TRBD2,TRBJ2-1,.,TRBV4-2,CASSQVTGGTYNEQFF,TGTGCCAGCAGCCAAGTGACCGGGGGGACGTACAATGAGCAGTTCTTC
TRBD1,TRBJ1-1,.,TRBV12-3/TRBV12-4,CASSLGDRGAFF,TGTGCCAGCAGTTTAGGAGACAGGGGCGCTTTCTTT
TRBD2,TRBJ2-3,.,TRBV18,CASSPPLAGGHGTQYF,TGTGCCAGCTCACCACCTCTAGCGGGGGGGCACGGCACGCAGTATTTT
TRBD1,TRBJ1-2,.,TRBV7-8,CASSLVPRGRQSPYGYTF,TGTGCCAGCAGCTTAGTCCCCAGGGGGCGACAGTCCCCCTATGGCTACACCTTC
.,TRBJ1-1,once,TRBV25-1,CASRRGFAEAFF,TGTGCCAGCAGAAGGGGGTTCGCTGAAGCTTTCTTT
.,TRBJ2-7,.,TRBV4-1,CASSPQEGAYEQYF,TGCGCCAGCAGCCCCCAGGAGGGAGCCTACGAGCAGTACTTC
.,TRBJ2-2,.,TRBV7-9,CASSLYQAGTGELFF,TGTGCCAGCAGCTTATATCAGGCGGGCACCGGGGAGCTGTTTTTT
TRBD2,TRBJ2-3,.,TRBV5-1,CASSLVAGEDTQYF,TGCGCCAGCAGCTTGGTAGCGGGGGAGGATACGCAGTATTTT
.,TRBJ1-2,few,TRBV27,CASSRGSDYGYTF,TGTGCCAGCTCCCGGGGGAGCGACTATGGCTACACCTTC
TRBD2,TRBJ2-5,.,TRBV7-2,CASSLTSGEPGETQYF,TGTGCCAGCAGCTTAACTAGCGGGGAGCCGGGTGAGACCCAGTACTTC
TRBD2,TRBJ2-2,.,TRBV6-5,CASRRTSATAGELFF,TGTGCCAGCAGAAGAACTAGCGCTACCGCCGGGGAGCTGTTTTTT
TRBD1,TRBJ1-5,few,TRBV7-2,CASSLEGQTGFPQPQHF,TGTGCCAGCAGCTTAGAAGGCCAGACAGGGTTTCCCCAGCCCCAGCATTTT
TRBD1,TRBJ1-4,.,TRBV28,CASSHDRGRSEKLFF,TGTGCCAGCAGTCATGACAGGGGGCGCAGTGAAAAACTGTTTTTT
.,TRBJ1-5,.,TRBV14,CASSQGGRAQPQHF,TGTGCCAGCAGCCAAGGAGGCAGGGCCCAGCCCCAGCATTTT
.,TRBJ1-1,.,TRBV7-3,CASRAERMNTEAFF,TGTGCCAGCAGGGCGGAGCGCATGAACACTGAAGCTTTCTTT
.,TRBJ2-3,.,TRBV29-1,CSSYRGTDTQYF,TGCAGTTCTTACCGGGGAACAGATACGCAGTATTTT
TRBD1,TRBJ1-1,few,TRBV7-2,CASSPRTGGRTEAFF,TGTGCCAGCAGCCCCCGGACAGGGGGAAGGACTGAAGCTTTCTTT
.,TRBJ1-4,.,TRBV6-5,CASSLTQGSEKLFF,TGTGCCAGCAGTTTGACTCAGGGAAGTGAAAAACTGTTTTTT
TRBD1,TRBJ1-4,.,TRBV5-1,CASSLGDRGEKLFF,TGCGCCAGCAGCTTGGGGGACAGGGGCGAAAAACTGTTTTTT
TRBD2,TRBJ2-3,.,TRBV4-3,CASSQDRAGGTDTQYF,TGCGCCAGCAGCCAAGATCGGGCGGGGGGGACAGATACGCAGTATTTT
.,TRBJ2-5,once,TRBV15,CATSRIGNQETQYF,TGTGCCACCAGCAGGATCGGGAACCAAGAGACCCAGTACTTC
.,TRBJ1-3,.,TRBV5-1,CASSLDSRGNTIYF,TGCGCCAGCAGCTTGGACAGCCGTGGAAACACCATATATTTT
TRBD1,TRBJ2-1,.,TRBV7-3,CASSSFGTGVNEQFF,TGTGCCAGCAGCTCCTTCGGGACAGGCGTAAATGAGCAGTTCTTC
.,TRBJ2-7,.,TRBV6-6,CASSSRGSYEQYF,TGTGCCAGCAGTTCGAGAGGTTCCTACGAGCAGTACTTC
TRBD1,TRBJ2-2,.,TRBV7-3,CASGQGNTGELFF,TGTGCCAGCGGACAGGGGAACACCGGGGAGCTGTTTTTT
.,TRBJ2-1,.,TRBV7-2,CASSFSFSSYNEQFF,TGTGCCAGCAGCTTTAGCTTTAGCTCCTACAATGAGCAGTTCTTC
TRBD1,TRBJ1-5,.,TRBV12-5,CASGPETGAPNQPQHF,TGTGCTAGTGGTCCTGAAACAGGGGCCCCCAATCAGCCCCAGCATTTT
.,TRBJ1-2,.,TRBV7-9,CASSPGAGNGYTF,TGTGCCAGCAGCCCCGGAGCGGGGAACGGCTACACCTTC
TRBD2,TRBJ2-3,.,TRBV7-6,CASSQSFLAGGPADTQYF,TGTGCCAGCAGCCAGTCCTTCCTAGCGGGGGGGCCGGCAGATACGCAGTATTTT
TRBD1,TRBJ1-2,.,TRBV6-2/TRBV6-3,CASSGRGRGRGYTF,TGTGCCAGCAGTGGCAGGGGGCGGGGACGTGGCTACACCTTC
.,TRBJ2-2,.,TRBV7-3,CASSSGVGRTGELFF,TGTGCCAGCAGCTCAGGGGTAGGGCGCACCGGGGAGCTGTTTTTT
.,TRBJ1-5,.,TRBV19,CASQTRGVGNQPQHF,TGTGCCAGCCAAACTCGGGGGGTTGGGAATCAGCCCCAGCATTTT
.,TRBJ2-1,.,TRBV18,CASSPVFLQGSPEQFF,TGTGCCAGCTCACCGGTGTTCTTACAGGGTAGCCCTGAGCAGTTCTTC
.,TRBJ1-6,few,TRBV19,CASRAHRDSPLHF,TGTGCCAGTAGGGCCCACCGGGATTCACCCCTCCACTTT